This T cell receptor beta chain was found in a study of CD8 T cells in Susac syndrome. V was clipped by 3 bases and J by 8 bases, with 15 bases between them. Germline values: CDR1 SGDLS, CDR2 YYNGEE. This CDR3 has 15 residues. TCR beta sequencing covered blood CD8+ and CD4+ T cells. FACS enriched CD8+ TEMRA cells, while bulk CD8+ and CD4+ were negatively isolated. Roughly 0.45 to 1 ug RNA was reverse transcribed with random hexamers. Amplification of TCR beta CDR3 by immunoSEQ multiplex PCR spanned 54 Vbeta and 13 Jbeta. In TCRdb, the immunoSEQ multiplex PCR reads were re-called with MiXCR into one record per CDR3 protein. The profile shows about 70,000 distinct CDR3 sequences, under 96% of them singletons.

This clonotype originated in a human donor with multiple sclerosis. This chain joins TRBV9 and TRBJ1-6, with a possible D match to TRBD1 (5 bases). The sample taken for sequencing was CD4+ T cells from PBMCs. CDR3 protein: CASSAAEGRHSPLHF. The DNA of the CDR3 is TGTGCCAGCAGCGCCGCGGAGGGGAGACATTCACCCCTCCACTTT.